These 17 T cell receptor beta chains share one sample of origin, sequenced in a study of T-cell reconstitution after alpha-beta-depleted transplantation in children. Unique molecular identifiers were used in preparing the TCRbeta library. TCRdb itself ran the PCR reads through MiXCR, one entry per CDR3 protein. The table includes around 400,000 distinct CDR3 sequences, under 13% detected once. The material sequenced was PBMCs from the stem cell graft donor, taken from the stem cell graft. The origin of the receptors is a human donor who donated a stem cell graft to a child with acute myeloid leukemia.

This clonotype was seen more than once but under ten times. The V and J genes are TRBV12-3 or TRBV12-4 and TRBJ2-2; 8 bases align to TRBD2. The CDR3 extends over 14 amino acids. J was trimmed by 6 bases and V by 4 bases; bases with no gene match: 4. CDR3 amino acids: CASSSRTSSGELFF. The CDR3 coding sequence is TGTGCCAGCAGTTCACGGACTAGCTCCGGGGAGCTGTTTTTT.

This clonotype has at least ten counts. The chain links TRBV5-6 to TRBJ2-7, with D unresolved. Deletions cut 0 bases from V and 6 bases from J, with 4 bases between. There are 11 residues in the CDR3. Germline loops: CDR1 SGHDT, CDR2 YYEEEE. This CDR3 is CASSLASEQYF. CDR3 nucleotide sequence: TGTGCCAGCAGCTTGGCGAGCGAGCAGTACTTC.

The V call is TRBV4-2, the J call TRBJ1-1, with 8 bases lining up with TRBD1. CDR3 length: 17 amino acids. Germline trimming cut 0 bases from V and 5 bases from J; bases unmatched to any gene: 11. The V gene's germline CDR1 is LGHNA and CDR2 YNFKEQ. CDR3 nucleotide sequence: TGTGCCAGCAGCCAAGAGGCAGGGGGCGGGGGTTGGACTGAAGCTTTCTTT. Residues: CASSQEAGGGGWTEAFF.

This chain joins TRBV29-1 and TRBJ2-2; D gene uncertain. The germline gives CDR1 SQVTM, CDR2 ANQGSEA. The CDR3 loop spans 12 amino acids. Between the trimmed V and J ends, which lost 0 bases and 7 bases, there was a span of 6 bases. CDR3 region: CSVEDRRGELFF. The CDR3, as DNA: TGCAGCGTTGAAGATCGACGCGGGGAGCTGTTTTTT.

DNA of the CDR3: TGTGCCAGCAGCTTAGCAAATCGTCAGATCGATGAGCAGTTCTTC. Encoded protein: CASSLANRQIDEQFF. J is TRBJ2-1 and V is TRBV7-9; unclear D gene. The CDR3 is made up of 15 amino acids. The V gene's germline CDR1 is SEHNR and CDR2 FQNEAQ (reference sequence). The germline V and J ends were trimmed by 0 bases and 8 bases, with 14 bases remaining between them.

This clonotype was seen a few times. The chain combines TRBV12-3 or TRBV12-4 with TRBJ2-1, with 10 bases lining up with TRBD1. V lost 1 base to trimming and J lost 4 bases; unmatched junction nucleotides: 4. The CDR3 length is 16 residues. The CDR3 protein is CASSLGRTGGYNEQFF. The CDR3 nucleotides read TGTGCCAGCAGTTTAGGTCGGACAGGGGGTTACAATGAGCAGTTCTTC.

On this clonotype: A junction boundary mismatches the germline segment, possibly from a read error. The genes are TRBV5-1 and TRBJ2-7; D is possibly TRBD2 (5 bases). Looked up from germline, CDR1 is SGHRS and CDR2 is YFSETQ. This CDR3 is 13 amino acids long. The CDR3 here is CAGSWRTDYEQYF. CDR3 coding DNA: TGCGCCGGCAGCTGGAGGACGGACTACGAGCAGTACTTC.

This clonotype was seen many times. CDR3 sequence reads: CASNGYGARNTEAFF. In DNA form, the CDR3 reads TGTGCCAGCAACGGTTATGGGGCACGGAACACTGAAGCTTTCTTT. The V gene is TRBV6-6, the J gene TRBJ1-1; possible D gene TRBD1, 5 bases. The CDR3 totals 15 residues. Germline V gene sequence: CDR1 MNHNY, CDR2 SVGAGI (reference sequence). Trimming removed 7 bases at V and 1 base at J, with 16 bases between.

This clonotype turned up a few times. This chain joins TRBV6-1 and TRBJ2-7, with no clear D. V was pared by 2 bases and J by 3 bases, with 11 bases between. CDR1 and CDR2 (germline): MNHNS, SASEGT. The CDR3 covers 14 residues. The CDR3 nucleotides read TGTGCCAGCAGTGAATGGGAAAAATTCTACGAGCAGTACTTC. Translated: CASSEWEKFYEQYF.

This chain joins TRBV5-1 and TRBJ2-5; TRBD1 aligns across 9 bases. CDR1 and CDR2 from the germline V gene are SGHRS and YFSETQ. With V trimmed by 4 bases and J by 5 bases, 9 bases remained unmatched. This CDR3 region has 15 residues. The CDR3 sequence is CASSRRTGAGETQYF. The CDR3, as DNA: TGCGCCAGCAGCCGAAGGACAGGGGCTGGGGAGACCCAGTACTTC.

The CDR3 reads CASYPLGFEQFF. In DNA, the CDR3 is TGTGCCAGCTACCCGTTAGGCTTTGAGCAGTTCTTC. This chain joins TRBV7-8 and TRBJ2-1; D unresolved. The CDR3 is 12 residues long. The V end was cut by 8 bases, the J end by 9 bases, with 14 bases between. Germline-derived CDR1 and CDR2 are SGHVS and FQNEAQ.

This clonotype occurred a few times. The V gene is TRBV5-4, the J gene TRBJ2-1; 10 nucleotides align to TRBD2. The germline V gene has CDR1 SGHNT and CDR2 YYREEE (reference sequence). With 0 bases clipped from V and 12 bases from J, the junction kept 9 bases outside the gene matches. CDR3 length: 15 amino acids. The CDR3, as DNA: TGTGCCAGCAGCTTGGAAGAGCGGGGGGGCCTCGGGCAGTTCTTC. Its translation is CASSLEERGGLGQFF.

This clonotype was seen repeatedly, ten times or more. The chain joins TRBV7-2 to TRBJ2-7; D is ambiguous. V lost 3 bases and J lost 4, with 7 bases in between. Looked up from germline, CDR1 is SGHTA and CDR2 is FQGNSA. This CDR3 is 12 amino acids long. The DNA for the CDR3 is TGTGCCAGCAGCTTTAGCCGGTACGAGCAGTACTTC. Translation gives CASSFSRYEQYF.

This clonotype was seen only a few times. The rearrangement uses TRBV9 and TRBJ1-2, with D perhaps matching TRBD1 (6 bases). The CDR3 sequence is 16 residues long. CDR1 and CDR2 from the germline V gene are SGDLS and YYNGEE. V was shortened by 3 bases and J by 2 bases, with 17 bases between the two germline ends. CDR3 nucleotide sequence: TGTGCCAGCAGCGGTGCCCGGGACACAACCAACTATGGCTACACCTTC. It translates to CASSGARDTTNYGYTF.

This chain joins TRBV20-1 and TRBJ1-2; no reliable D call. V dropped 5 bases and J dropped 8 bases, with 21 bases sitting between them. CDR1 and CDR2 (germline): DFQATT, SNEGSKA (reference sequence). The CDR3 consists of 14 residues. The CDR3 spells CSARLSEWGGGYTF. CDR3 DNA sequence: TGCAGTGCTCGTCTCTCCGAATGGGGTGGGGGCTACACCTTC.

The CDR3 coding sequence is TGTGCCAGCAGTGCCACAGGGGGCGTTGAGCTGTTTTTT. It yields the protein CASSATGGVELFF. The gene calls are TRBV2 and TRBJ2-2, with 9 bases matching TRBD1. With 4 bases clipped from V and 11 bases from J, the junction kept 5 bases outside the gene matches. CDR1 is SNHLY and CDR2 is FYNNEI in the germline V gene. The CDR3 has 13 residues.

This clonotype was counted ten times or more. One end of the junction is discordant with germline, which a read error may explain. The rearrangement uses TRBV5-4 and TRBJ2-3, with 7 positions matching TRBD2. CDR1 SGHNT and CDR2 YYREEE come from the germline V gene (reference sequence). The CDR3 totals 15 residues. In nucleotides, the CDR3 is TGCGCCAGCAGCCCGGGGCTAGCGGACACAGATACGCAGTATTTT. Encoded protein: CASSPGLADTDTQYF.